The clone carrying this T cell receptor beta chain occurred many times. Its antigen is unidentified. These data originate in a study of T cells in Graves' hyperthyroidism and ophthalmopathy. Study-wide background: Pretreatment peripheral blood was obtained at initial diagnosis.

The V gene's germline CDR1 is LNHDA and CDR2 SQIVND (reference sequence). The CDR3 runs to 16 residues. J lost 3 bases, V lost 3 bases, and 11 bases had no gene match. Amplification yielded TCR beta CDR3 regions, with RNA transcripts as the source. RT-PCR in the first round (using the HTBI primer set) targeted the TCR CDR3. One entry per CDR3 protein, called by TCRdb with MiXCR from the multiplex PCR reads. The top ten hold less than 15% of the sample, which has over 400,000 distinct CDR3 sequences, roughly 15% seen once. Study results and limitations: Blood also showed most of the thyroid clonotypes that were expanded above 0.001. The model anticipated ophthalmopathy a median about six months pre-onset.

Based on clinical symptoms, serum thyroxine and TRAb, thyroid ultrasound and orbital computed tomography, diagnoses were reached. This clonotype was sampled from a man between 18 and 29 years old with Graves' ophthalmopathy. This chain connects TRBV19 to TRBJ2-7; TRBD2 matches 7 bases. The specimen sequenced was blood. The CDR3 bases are TGTGCCAGTAGTATCGCCAGCGGGATGCGGGACTACGAGCAGTACTTC. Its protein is CASSIASGMRDYEQYF.